These 8 T cell receptor beta chains share one sample of origin, sequenced in a study of graft-versus-host responses after intestinal transplantation. Their antigen targets remain unknown. TCRdb keeps only in-frame clones here, not all; method: immunoSEQ multiplex PCR. In the table there are 80,000 to 95,000 clones, 85% to 95% of which are singletons. This material consisted of unstimulated CD8+ T cells sorted from spleen or lymph node cells, taken before intestinal transplant. All receptors come from a human donor who received an intestinal transplant.

A few counts support this clone. The V and J genes are TRBV27 and TRBJ1-4; 8 nucleotides align to TRBD1. J lost 5 bases, V lost 6 bases, and 5 bases had no gene match. Germline V gene data show CDR1 as MNHEY and CDR2 as SMNVEV (reference sequence). CDR3 length: 14 amino acids. The DNA of the CDR3 is TGTGCCAGCAGCCTGACAGGGGCGAATGAAAAACTGTTTTTT. Protein sequence: CASSLTGANEKLFF.

This chain connects TRBV11-1 to TRBJ1-1; 9 bases map to TRBD1. Germline loops: CDR1 SGHAT, CDR2 FQDESV (reference sequence). The CDR3 runs to 14 residues. The V segment lost 2 bases and the J segment 5 bases; nucleotides outside the gene matches: 3. The CDR3, as DNA: TGTGCCAGCAGCTTAACGACAGGGGGAACTGAAGCTTTCTTT. Its protein is CASSLTTGGTEAFF.

CDR3 region: CASSLWGREQYF. The CDR3 DNA is TGTGCCAGCAGTTTATGGGGGAGAGAGCAGTACTTC. The chain uses TRBV28 and TRBJ2-7; D perhaps matches TRBD2 (5 bases). V lost 0 bases, J lost 7 bases, and 7 bases lay in between. Per the germline V gene, CDR1 is MDHEN and CDR2 is SYDVKM. This CDR3 has 12 residues.

V and J are TRBV19 and TRBJ2-1; D call uncertain. Germline-derived CDR1 and CDR2 are LNHDA and SQIVND (reference sequence). The germline V and J ends were trimmed by 8 bases and 0 bases, with 11 bases remaining between them. This CDR3 spans 14 amino acids. The CDR3 is CASGPRSSYNEQFF. CDR3 DNA: TGTGCCAGTGGACCTAGAAGCTCCTACAATGAGCAGTTCTTC.

Remarks on this clone: Other DNA sequences in the same sample also yield this CDR3. The rearrangement joins TRBV7-6 to TRBJ1-1, with a weak D call TRBD1 (5 bases). The CDR3 is made up of 13 amino acids. Trimming removed 1 base at V and 5 bases at J, with 8 bases between. Germline V CDR1 and CDR2: SGHVS, FNYEAQ. The CDR3 nucleotides are TGTGCCAGCAGCTTAGGGGGGGGGACTGAAGCTTTCTTT. Translated: CASSLGGGTEAFF.

This clone was seen only once. The chain is built from TRBV18 and TRBJ1-2; 8 nucleotides match TRBD1. The CDR3 totals 14 residues. Trimming at V came to 2 bases and at J to 4 bases, leaving 3 bases not matched to a gene. In germline, CDR1 is KGHSH, CDR2 LQKENI. The CDR3: CASSPGTGIYGYTF. CDR3 nucleotide sequence: TGTGCCAGCTCACCAGGGACAGGCATCTATGGCTACACCTTC.

J is TRBJ2-7 and V is TRBV11-2, with unresolved D. There are 12 residues in the CDR3. From germline, CDR1 is SGHAT and CDR2 FQNNGV. Trimming took 5 bases from V and 5 from J, leaving 10 bases between them. The CDR3 nucleotides read TGTGCCAGCAGCACCCGCCCCCACGAGCAGTACTTC. Protein product: CASSTRPHEQYF.

The chain combines TRBV11-3 with TRBJ1-5; D uncertain. V gave up 1 base and J gave up 7 bases, with 11 bases separating them. The CDR3 covers 14 residues. Per the germline V gene, CDR1 is SGHNT and CDR2 is YENEEA. The CDR3 sequence is CASSLGAGYQPQHF. CDR3 coding DNA: TGTGCCAGCAGCTTAGGGGCGGGGTACCAGCCCCAGCATTTT.